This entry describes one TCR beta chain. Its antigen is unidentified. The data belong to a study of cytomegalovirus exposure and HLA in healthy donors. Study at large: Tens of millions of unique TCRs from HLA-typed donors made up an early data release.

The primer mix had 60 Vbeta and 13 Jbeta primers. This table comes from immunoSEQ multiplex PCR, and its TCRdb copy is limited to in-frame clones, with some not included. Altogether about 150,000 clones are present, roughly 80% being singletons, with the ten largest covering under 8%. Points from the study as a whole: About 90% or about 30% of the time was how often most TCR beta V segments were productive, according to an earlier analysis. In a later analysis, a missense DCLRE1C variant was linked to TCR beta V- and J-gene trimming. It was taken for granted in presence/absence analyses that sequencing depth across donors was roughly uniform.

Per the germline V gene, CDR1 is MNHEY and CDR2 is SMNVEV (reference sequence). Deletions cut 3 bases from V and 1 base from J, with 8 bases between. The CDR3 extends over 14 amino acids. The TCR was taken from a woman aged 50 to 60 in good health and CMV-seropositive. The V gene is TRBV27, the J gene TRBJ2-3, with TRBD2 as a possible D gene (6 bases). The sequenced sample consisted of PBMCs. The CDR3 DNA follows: TGTGCCAGCAGTTTGGTAGCGGGCACAGATACGCAGTATTTT. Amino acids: CASSLVAGTDTQYF.